A single sample is the source of the 29 T cell receptor beta chains below, sequenced in a study of shared clonotypes between healthy human individuals. Generated by immunoSEQ multiplex PCR, the TCRdb table keeps only in-frame clones and is missing some. The sample lists around 2,000,000 clones, approximately 95% seen once, with around 1% in the top ten. Terminally differentiated effector memory CD45RA+ cells were excluded by CCR7 positive selection of CD45RO-negative cells. Sequencing used naive CD8+ T cells sorted from blood. These receptors originate from a man aged 18 to 35 in good health.

This clone was seen just once. The genes are TRBV28 and TRBJ1-2; D unclear. The germline V gene has CDR1 MDHEN and CDR2 SYDVKM. V dropped 6 bases and J dropped 2 bases, with 16 bases sitting between them. CDR3 length equals 15 residues. DNA of the CDR3: TGTGCCAGCAGCGGAACTAATGGAGGGAACTATGGCTACACCTTC. Encoded protein: CASSGTNGGNYGYTF.

The CDR3 sequence is CASSLGTSWTDTQYF. The CDR3 region has the DNA TGTGCCAGCAGCTTAGGGACTAGTTGGACAGATACGCAGTATTTT. The chain uses TRBV7-9 and TRBJ2-3; 7 positions agree with TRBD2. The J segment lost 3 bases and the V segment lost 1 base, leaving 4 bases of the junction unmatched. This CDR3 is built from 15 residues. Germline CDR1 reads SEHNR; CDR2 reads FQNEAQ (reference sequence).

The chain combines TRBV7-9 with TRBJ1-6; D gene unclear. The CDR3 sequence is 15 residues long. Trimming took 5 bases from V and 9 from J, leaving 17 bases between them. Germline CDR1 SEHNR, CDR2 FQNEAQ (reference sequence). Written as DNA, the CDR3 is TGTGCCAGCAGCCCCCCATGGGATGCAGTTTCACCCCTCCACTTT. Translating it yields CASSPPWDAVSPLHF. Full variable domain (remainder filled in from reference TRBV7-9 and TRBJ1-6): DTGVSQNPRHKITKRGQNVTFRCDPISEHNRLYWYRQTLGQGPEFLTYFQNEAQLEKSRLLSDRFSAERPKGSFSTLEIQRTEQGDSAMYLCASSPPWDAVSPLHFGNGTRLTVT.

The chain carries TRBV5-5 and TRBJ1-5; a possible D gene is TRBD1 (5 bases). V was cut by 4 bases and J by 2 bases, with 13 bases left in between. The CDR3 extends over 15 amino acids. Germline CDR1 reads SGHKS; CDR2 reads YYEKEE (reference sequence). The CDR3 loop is CASSNRQPGNQPQHF. The CDR3 DNA sequence: TGTGCCAGCAGCAACCGACAGCCAGGCAATCAGCCCCAGCATTTT.

This clone was observed a single time. At the DNA level, this CDR3 is encoded by other sequences in the same sample as well. This sequence joins TRBV28 and TRBJ2-2; perhaps TRBD1 as D (6 bases). Germline V gene sequence: CDR1 MDHEN, CDR2 SYDVKM. CDR3 length: 14 amino acids. Trimming took 3 bases from V and 3 from J, leaving 8 bases between them. Written as DNA, the CDR3 is TGTGCCAGCAGTTTGACAGGCTACACCGGGGAGCTGTTTTTT. It encodes CASSLTGYTGELFF.

This rearrangement joins TRBV11-2 to TRBJ2-7; 9 bases align to TRBD2. After removal of 2 bases from V and 4 bases from J, the junction contained 6 bases not matched to a gene. In germline, CDR1 is SGHAT, CDR2 FQNNGV. This CDR3 contains 15 residues. This CDR3 reads CASSLRSGLAYEQYF. The CDR3 DNA follows: TGTGCCAGCAGCTTAAGGTCCGGACTAGCGTACGAGCAGTACTTC.

The rearrangement uses TRBV5-1 and TRBJ2-1; D may be TRBD2 (5 bases). V was trimmed by 4 bases and J by 1 base, leaving 9 bases between them. This CDR3 is built from 14 residues. Germline-derived CDR1 and CDR2 are SGHRS and YFSETQ. In DNA form, the CDR3 reads TGCGCCAGCAGCATACTAGGTTCCTACAATGAGCAGTTCTTC. It is translated as CASSILGSYNEQFF.

This sequence joins TRBV4-3 and TRBJ2-3, with D perhaps being TRBD1 or TRBD2 (5 bases each). The V and J ends lost 1 base and 2 bases respectively, with 16 bases between them. The germline CDR1 and CDR2 sequences are LGHNA and YSLEER. This CDR3 comprises 17 residues. The CDR3 DNA is TGCGCCAGCAGCCAAGGGGCCGGGGCGCCGGCCACAGATACGCAGTATTTT. Its protein is CASSQGAGAPATDTQYF.

As concerns this clone: A read error may account for a junction end that differs from germline. The chain employs TRBV9 and TRBJ2-5; perhaps TRBD1 as D (5 bases). CDR1 is SGDLS and CDR2 is YYNGEE in the germline V gene. There are 13 residues in the CDR3. This CDR3 reads CASSVRTGEAQYF. In DNA form, the CDR3 reads TGTGCCAGCAGCGTAAGAACAGGAGAGGCCCAGTACTTC.

J is TRBJ2-7 and V is TRBV13; a weak D match, TRBD2 (5 bases). The CDR3 runs 15 residues. The V gene lost 1 base and the J gene lost 1 base, with 11 bases spanning the gap. Per the germline V gene, CDR1 is PRHDT and CDR2 is FYEKMQ (reference sequence). CDR3 bases: TGTGCCAGCAGCTTAGCTTACGGGGAGTCCTACGAGCAGTACTTC. Encoded protein: CASSLAYGESYEQYF. Using reference TRBV13 and TRBJ2-7 for the parts outside the CDR3, the full variable domain is AAGVIQSPRHLIKEKRETATLKCYPIPRHDTVYWYQQGPGQDPQFLISFYEKMQSDKGSIPDRFSAQQFSDYHSELNMSSLELGDSALYFCASSLAYGESYEQYFGPGTRLTVT.

This CDR3 is CASSLGPGTGITEAFF. The CDR3, as DNA: TGTGCCAGCAGCTTAGGGCCAGGGACAGGGATAACTGAAGCTTTCTTT. V and J are TRBV7-9 and TRBJ1-1; 9 nucleotides align to TRBD1. The germline CDR1 and CDR2 sequences are SEHNR and FQNEAQ (reference sequence). J was trimmed by 5 bases and V by 1 base; bases with no gene match: 8. The CDR3 runs 16 residues.

The rearrangement uses TRBV5-4 and TRBJ2-2; 12 bases map to TRBD2. This CDR3 region has 17 residues. The germline gives CDR1 SGHNT, CDR2 YYREEE (reference sequence). With 4 bases clipped from V and 1 base from J, the junction kept 5 bases outside the gene matches. CDR3 loop: CASSLGLAGLNTGELFF. CDR3 DNA: TGTGCCAGCAGCCTCGGACTAGCGGGGTTGAACACCGGGGAGCTGTTTTTT. Together with reference TRBV5-4 and TRBJ2-2, the CDR3 gives the full variable domain: ETGVTQSPTHLIKTRGQQVTLRCSSQSGHNTVSWYQQALGQGPQFIFQYYREEENGRGNFPPRFSGLQFPNYSSELNVNALELDDSALYLCASSLGLAGLNTGELFFGEGSRLTVL.

The chain links TRBV9 to TRBJ2-7; D is ambiguous. V was pared by 0 bases and J by 6 bases, with 10 bases between. The CDR3 runs to 13 residues. CDR1 is SGDLS, CDR2 YYNGEE, per germline. CDR3 in amino acids: CASSVEMGSEQYF. The CDR3 nucleotides are TGTGCCAGCAGCGTAGAGATGGGAAGCGAGCAGTACTTC.

The chain combines TRBV5-6 with TRBJ1-4; tentative D call: TRBD1 (5 bases). Germline lookup yields CDR1 SGHDT and CDR2 YYEEEE. V was trimmed by 0 bases and J by 8 bases, leaving 8 bases between them. The CDR3 has 13 residues. The CDR3 reads CASSLDGAEKLFF. The CDR3 nucleotides are TGTGCCAGCAGCTTGGATGGGGCGGAAAAACTGTTTTTT.

J is TRBJ1-5 and V is TRBV28; a possible D gene is TRBD1 (6 bases). The length of the CDR3 is 16 residues. Trimming took off 8 bases at V and 0 bases at J, with 17 bases between the two ends. Germline V lookup: CDR1 MDHEN, CDR2 SYDVKM. The CDR3, as DNA: TGTGCCAGCTCCCCGAACAGGGTTTATAGCAATCAGCCCCAGCATTTT. Translation: CASSPNRVYSNQPQHF.

The rearrangement joins TRBV9 to TRBJ2-1; no reliable D call. The V and J ends lost 6 bases and 0 bases respectively, with 4 bases between them. The CDR3 is made up of 12 amino acids. CDR1 and CDR2 from the germline V gene are SGDLS and YYNGEE. CDR3 protein: CASKGSYNEQFF. The DNA of the CDR3 is TGTGCCAGCAAAGGCTCCTACAATGAGCAGTTCTTC.

The chain links TRBV4-1 to TRBJ2-1, with D possibly being TRBD1 (5 bases). The CDR3 loop spans 14 amino acids. Germline CDR1 and CDR2: MGHRA and YSYEKL. V was cut by 3 bases and J by 10 bases, with 16 bases left in between. CDR3 amino acids: CASSQTLDKREQFF. The CDR3 DNA reads TGCGCCAGCAGCCAGACTCTGGACAAAAGGGAGCAGTTCTTC.

This chain links TRBV7-8 with TRBJ1-2, with 8 nucleotides matching TRBD1. V lost 1 base to trimming and J lost 5 bases; unmatched junction nucleotides: 6. The CDR3 has 15 amino acids. Per the germline V gene, CDR1 is SGHVS and CDR2 is FQNEAQ. The CDR3 coding sequence is TGTGCCAGCAGCTTAGGGGCAGGGGGCGTATATGGCTACACCTTC. It translates to CASSLGAGGVYGYTF.

This clone appeared a few times. This sequence joins TRBV5-6 and TRBJ1-1; D is undetermined. This CDR3 spans 13 amino acids. Germline V gene sequence: CDR1 SGHDT, CDR2 YYEEEE. Deletions cut 0 bases from V and 2 bases from J, with 5 bases between. CDR3 bases: TGTGCCAGCAGCTTGGGACACAACACTGAAGCTTTCTTT. This sequence encodes CASSLGHNTEAFF.

On this clone itself: Other DNA sequences of this sample code for an identical CDR3. V usage is TRBV27 and J usage is TRBJ2-7; 10 bases align to TRBD1. V dropped 4 bases and J dropped 3; count of bases not matched to a gene: 6. This CDR3 has 15 residues. Germline CDR1 MNHEY, CDR2 SMNVEV (reference sequence). CDR3 in amino acids: CASSSRTGGSYEQYF. For the CDR3, the DNA is TGTGCCAGCAGTTCTAGGACAGGGGGAAGCTACGAGCAGTACTTC.

This chain links TRBV6-1 with TRBJ2-7, with 10 bases matching TRBD2. The CDR3 has 15 residues. The ends lost 3 bases at V and 4 bases at J; junction bases unmatched: 6. Germline lookup yields CDR1 MNHNS and CDR2 SASEGT. CDR3 loop: CASSDGVAGGYEQYF. CDR3 in DNA: TGTGCCAGCAGTGATGGGGTAGCGGGGGGTTACGAGCAGTACTTC.

Note on this clone: Other DNA sequences of this sample code for an identical CDR3. CDR3 DNA sequence: TGTGCCAGCAGCGCGGGACAGGGATCCTCCTACGAGCAGTACTTC. Its translation is CASSAGQGSSYEQYF. V gene TRBV9 combines with J gene TRBJ2-7; 9 positions agree with TRBD1. The germline V gene has CDR1 SGDLS and CDR2 YYNGEE. V was pared by 3 bases and J by 0 bases, with 4 bases of the junction left unmatched. This CDR3 contains 15 residues.

The rearrangement uses TRBV2 and TRBJ2-6, with 10 bases aligning to TRBD1. The V and J ends lost 6 bases and 5 bases, in that order; junction bases with no gene match: 7. Germline CDR1 reads SNHLY; CDR2 reads FYNNEI. This CDR3 comprises 16 residues. The CDR3 loop reads CASSQGDRGWANVLTF. The CDR3 nucleotides read TGTGCCAGCAGCCAAGGGGACAGGGGCTGGGCCAACGTCCTGACTTTC.

The chain is built from TRBV29-1 and TRBJ2-1; D possibly corresponds to TRBD2 (5 bases). V was shortened by 0 bases and J by 9 bases, with 9 bases between the two germline ends. Germline CDR1 SQVTM, CDR2 ANQGSEA. This CDR3 region has 12 residues. The CDR3 region is CSVEEGSGEQFF. The CDR3, as DNA: TGCAGCGTTGAAGAGGGGAGTGGTGAGCAGTTCTTC.

The chain joins TRBV7-9 to TRBJ2-1; D gene uncertain. The germline V gene has CDR1 SEHNR and CDR2 FQNEAQ (reference sequence). V lost 2 bases, J lost 0 bases, and 8 bases lay in between. The CDR3 is 15 residues long. This CDR3 reads CASSLSPSSYNEQFF. The CDR3 region has the DNA TGTGCCAGCAGCTTAAGCCCGAGCTCCTACAATGAGCAGTTCTTC.

The chain carries TRBV20-1 and TRBJ1-1; D not certain. V lost 8 bases and J 6 bases, leaving 7 bases between the germline ends. CDR3 size: 9 residues. CDR1 and CDR2 (germline): DFQATT, SNEGSKA (reference sequence). The CDR3 sequence is CSRFPEAFF. In DNA, the CDR3 is TGCAGTCGGTTTCCTGAAGCTTTCTTT.

The chain recombines TRBV5-4 with TRBJ1-1; no firm D call. From germline, CDR1 is SGHNT and CDR2 YYREEE (reference sequence). This CDR3 is 15 amino acids long. V was clipped by 6 bases and J by 5 bases, with 20 bases between them. The CDR3 region has the DNA TGTGCCAGCACCGATAGGTCGGGCCCGGGGACTGAAGCTTTCTTT. Its translation is CASTDRSGPGTEAFF.

The chain has TRBV27 and TRBJ1-4, with a possible D match to TRBD1 (5 bases). Trimming cost V 6 bases and J 4 bases, with 15 bases left between them. The germline V gene has CDR1 MNHEY and CDR2 SMNVEV (reference sequence). The CDR3 loop spans 15 amino acids. CDR3 in amino acids: CASSSLDSLNEKLFF. The CDR3 DNA is TGTGCCAGCAGCTCACTCGACAGCCTTAATGAAAAACTGTTTTTT. Variable domain in full (rest from reference TRBV27 and TRBJ1-4): EAQVTQNPRYLITVTGKKLTVTCSQNMNHEYMSWYRQDPGLGLRQIYYSMNVEVTDKGDVPEGYKVSRKEKRNFPLILESPSPNQTSLYFCASSSLDSLNEKLFFGSGTQLSVL.

On this clone: The same CDR3 is also encoded by other DNA sequences in this sample. V usage is TRBV27 and J usage is TRBJ2-7, with TRBD1 as a possible D gene (6 bases). Trimming left V 5 bases short and J 2 bases short, with 13 bases between. Germline V lookup: CDR1 MNHEY, CDR2 SMNVEV (reference sequence). This CDR3 is 14 amino acids long. The CDR3 DNA reads TGTGCCAGCAGTCTGGGGGCAGGGGCCTACGAGCAGTACTTC. This encodes CASSLGAGAYEQYF.